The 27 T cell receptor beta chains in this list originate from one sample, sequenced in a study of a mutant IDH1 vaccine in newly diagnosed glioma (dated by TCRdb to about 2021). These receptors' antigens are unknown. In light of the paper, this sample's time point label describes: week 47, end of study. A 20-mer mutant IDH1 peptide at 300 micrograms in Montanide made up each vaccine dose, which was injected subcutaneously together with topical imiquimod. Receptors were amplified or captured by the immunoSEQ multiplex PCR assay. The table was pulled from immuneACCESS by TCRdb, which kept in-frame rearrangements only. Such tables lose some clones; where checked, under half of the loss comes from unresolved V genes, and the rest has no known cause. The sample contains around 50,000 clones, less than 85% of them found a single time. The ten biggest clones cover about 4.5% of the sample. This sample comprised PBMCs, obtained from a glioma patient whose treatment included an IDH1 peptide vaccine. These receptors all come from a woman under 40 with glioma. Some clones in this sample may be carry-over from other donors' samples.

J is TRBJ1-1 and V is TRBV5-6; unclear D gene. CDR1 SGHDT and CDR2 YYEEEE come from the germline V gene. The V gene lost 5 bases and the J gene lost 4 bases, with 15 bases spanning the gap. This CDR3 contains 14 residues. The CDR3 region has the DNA TGTGCCAGCAGAATTGAGGGAATGAGCACTGAAGCTTTCTTT. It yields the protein CASRIEGMSTEAFF.

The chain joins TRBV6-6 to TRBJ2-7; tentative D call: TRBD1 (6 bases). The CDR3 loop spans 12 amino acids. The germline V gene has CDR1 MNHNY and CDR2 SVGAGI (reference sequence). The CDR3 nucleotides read TGTTCGACAGGAGTACAAGCCTACGAGCAGTACTTC. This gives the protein CSTGVQAYEQYF.

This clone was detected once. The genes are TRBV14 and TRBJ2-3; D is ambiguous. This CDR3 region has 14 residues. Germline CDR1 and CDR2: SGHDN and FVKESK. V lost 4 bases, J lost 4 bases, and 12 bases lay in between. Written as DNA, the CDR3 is TGTGCCAGCAGCCTCCCCGTGGCCGCAGATACGCAGTATTTT. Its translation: CASSLPVAADTQYF.

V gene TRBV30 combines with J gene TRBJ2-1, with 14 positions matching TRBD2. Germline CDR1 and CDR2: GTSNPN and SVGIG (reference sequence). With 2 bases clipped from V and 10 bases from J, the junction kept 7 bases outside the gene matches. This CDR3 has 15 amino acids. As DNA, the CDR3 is TGTGCCTGGAGTATGGGACTAGCGGGAGCTAGGGAGCAGTTCTTC. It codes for CAWSMGLAGAREQFF.

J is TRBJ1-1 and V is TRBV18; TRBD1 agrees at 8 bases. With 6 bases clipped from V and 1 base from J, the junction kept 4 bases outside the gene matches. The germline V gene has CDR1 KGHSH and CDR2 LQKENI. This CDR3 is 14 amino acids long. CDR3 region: CASSDRGQNTEAFF. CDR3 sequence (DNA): TGTGCCAGCTCCGACAGGGGACAGAACACTGAAGCTTTCTTT.

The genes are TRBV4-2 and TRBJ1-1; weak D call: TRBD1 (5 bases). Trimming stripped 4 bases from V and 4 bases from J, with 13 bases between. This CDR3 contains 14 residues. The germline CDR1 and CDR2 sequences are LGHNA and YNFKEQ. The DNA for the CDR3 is TGTGCCAGCAGCCCCGGGGGGTTGAGCACTGAAGCTTTCTTT. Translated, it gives CASSPGGLSTEAFF.

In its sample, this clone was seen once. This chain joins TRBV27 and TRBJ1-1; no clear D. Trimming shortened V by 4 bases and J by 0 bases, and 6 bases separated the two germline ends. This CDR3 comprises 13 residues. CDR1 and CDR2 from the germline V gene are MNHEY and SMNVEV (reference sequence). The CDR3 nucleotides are TGTGCCAGCAGTTCTAGCCTGAACACTGAAGCTTTCTTT. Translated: CASSSSLNTEAFF.

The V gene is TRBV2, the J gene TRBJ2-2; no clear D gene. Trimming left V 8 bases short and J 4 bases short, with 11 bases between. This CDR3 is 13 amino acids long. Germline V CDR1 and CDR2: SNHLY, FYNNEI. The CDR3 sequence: CASQPVGTGELFF. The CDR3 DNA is TGTGCCAGCCAGCCGGTTGGCACCGGGGAGCTGTTTTTT. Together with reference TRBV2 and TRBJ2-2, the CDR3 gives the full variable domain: EPEVTQTPSHQVTQMGQEVILRCVPISNHLYFYWYRQILGQKVEFLVSFYNNEISEKSEIFDDQFSVERPDGSNFTLKIRSTKLEDSAMYFCASQPVGTGELFFGEGSRLTVL.

DNA for the CDR3: TGTGCCAGCAGCGTTTCAGGACACACCGGGGAGCTGTTTTTT. Its protein product is CASSVSGHTGELFF. J is TRBJ2-2 and V is TRBV11-3; D uncertain. Germline V gene lookup returns CDR1 SGHNT and CDR2 YENEEA. V shed 5 bases and J shed 3 bases, with 10 bases lying between them. This CDR3 comprises 14 residues.

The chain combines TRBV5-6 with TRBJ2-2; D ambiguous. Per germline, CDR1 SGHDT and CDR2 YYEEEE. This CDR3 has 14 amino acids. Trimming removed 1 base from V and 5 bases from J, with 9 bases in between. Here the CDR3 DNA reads TGTGCCAGCAGCTTGTTGTCTGGGACCGGGGAGCTGTTTTTT. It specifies CASSLLSGTGELFF.

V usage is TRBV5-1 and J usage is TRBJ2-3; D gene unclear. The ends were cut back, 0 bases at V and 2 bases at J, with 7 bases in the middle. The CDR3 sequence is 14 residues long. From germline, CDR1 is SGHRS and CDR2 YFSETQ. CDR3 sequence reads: CASSLELITDTQYF. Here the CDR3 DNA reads TGCGCCAGCAGCTTGGAACTAATCACAGATACGCAGTATTTT.

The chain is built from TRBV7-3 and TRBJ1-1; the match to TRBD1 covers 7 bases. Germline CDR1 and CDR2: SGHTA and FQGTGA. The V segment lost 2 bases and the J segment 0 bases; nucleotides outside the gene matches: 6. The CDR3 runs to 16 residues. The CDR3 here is CASSLGPTGLNTEAFF. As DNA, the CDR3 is TGTGCCAGCAGCTTAGGTCCGACAGGGTTGAACACTGAAGCTTTCTTT.

CDR3 in DNA: TGTGCCAGCAGTTTTGGGCGGGAGACGACCGGGGAGCTGTTTTTT. Translating it yields CASSFGRETTGELFF. The chain employs TRBV27 and TRBJ2-2, with 7 bases lining up with TRBD2. V was pared by 3 bases and J by 5 bases, with 6 bases of the junction left unmatched. Germline lookup yields CDR1 MNHEY and CDR2 SMNVEV (reference sequence). CDR3 length equals 15 residues.

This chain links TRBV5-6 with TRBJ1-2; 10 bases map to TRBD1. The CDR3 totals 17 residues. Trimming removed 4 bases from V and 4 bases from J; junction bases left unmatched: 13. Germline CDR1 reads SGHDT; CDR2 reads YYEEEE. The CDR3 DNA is TGTGCCAGCAGCCGTCTTGAGGGGACAGGGGATAGCTATGGCTACACCTTC. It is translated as CASSRLEGTGDSYGYTF.

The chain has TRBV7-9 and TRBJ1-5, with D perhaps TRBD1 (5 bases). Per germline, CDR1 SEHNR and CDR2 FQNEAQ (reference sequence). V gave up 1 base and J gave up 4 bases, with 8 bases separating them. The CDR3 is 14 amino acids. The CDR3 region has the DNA TGTGCCAGCAGCTTAGTGGGGGGAAATCAGCCCCAGCATTTT. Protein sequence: CASSLVGGNQPQHF.

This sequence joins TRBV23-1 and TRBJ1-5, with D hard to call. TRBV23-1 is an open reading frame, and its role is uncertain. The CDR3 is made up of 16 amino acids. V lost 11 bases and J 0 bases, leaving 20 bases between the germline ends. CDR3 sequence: CAVYPDGPDSNQPQHF. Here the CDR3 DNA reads TGCGCCGTTTACCCCGACGGGCCGGATAGCAATCAGCCCCAGCATTTT.

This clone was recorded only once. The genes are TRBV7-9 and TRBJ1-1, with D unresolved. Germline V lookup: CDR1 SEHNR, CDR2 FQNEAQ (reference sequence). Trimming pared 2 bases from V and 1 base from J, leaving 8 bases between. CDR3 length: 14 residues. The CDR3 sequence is CASSLFIANTEAFF. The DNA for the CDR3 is TGTGCCAGCAGCTTATTCATTGCGAACACTGAAGCTTTCTTT.

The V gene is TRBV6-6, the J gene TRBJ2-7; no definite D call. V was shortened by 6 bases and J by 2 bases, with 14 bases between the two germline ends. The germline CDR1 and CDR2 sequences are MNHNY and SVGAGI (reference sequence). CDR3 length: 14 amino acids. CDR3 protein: CASRPTVVAYEQYF. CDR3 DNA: TGTGCCAGCAGACCTACGGTGGTGGCCTACGAGCAGTACTTC.

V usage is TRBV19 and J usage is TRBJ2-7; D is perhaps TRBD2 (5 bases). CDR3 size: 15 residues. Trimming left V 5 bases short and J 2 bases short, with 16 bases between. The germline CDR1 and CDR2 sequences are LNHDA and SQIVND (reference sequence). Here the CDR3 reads CASSSSGRRTYEQYF. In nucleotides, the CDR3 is TGTGCCAGTAGTTCGAGTGGCAGGAGGACCTACGAGCAGTACTTC.

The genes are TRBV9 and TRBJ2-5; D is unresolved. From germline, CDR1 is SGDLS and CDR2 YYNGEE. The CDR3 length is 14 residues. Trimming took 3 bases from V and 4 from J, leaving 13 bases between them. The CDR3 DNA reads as TGTGCCAGCAGCGCTTCCAGTACGGGAGAGACCCAGTACTTC. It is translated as CASSASSTGETQYF.

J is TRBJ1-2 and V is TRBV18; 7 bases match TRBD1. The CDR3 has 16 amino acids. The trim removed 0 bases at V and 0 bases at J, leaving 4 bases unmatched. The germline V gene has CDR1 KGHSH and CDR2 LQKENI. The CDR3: CASSPPLDRPNYGYTF. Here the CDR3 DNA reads TGTGCCAGCTCACCACCCTTGGACAGGCCTAACTATGGCTACACCTTC.

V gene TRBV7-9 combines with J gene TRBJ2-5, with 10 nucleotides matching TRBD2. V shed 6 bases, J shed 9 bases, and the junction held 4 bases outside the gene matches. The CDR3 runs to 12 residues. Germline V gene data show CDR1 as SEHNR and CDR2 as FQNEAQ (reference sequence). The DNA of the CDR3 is TGTGCCAGCAGTATTAGCGGGAGGCCCCAGTACTTC. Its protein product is CASSISGRPQYF.

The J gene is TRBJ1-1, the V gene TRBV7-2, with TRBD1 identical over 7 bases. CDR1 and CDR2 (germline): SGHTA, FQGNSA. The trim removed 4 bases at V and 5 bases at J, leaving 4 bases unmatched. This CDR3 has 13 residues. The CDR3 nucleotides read TGTGCCAGCAGCTCGCGCAGGGGGACTGAAGCTTTCTTT. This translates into CASSSRRGTEAFF.

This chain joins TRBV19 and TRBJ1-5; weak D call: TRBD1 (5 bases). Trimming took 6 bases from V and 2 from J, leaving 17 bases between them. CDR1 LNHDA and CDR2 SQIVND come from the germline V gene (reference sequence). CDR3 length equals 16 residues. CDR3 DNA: TGTGCCAGTAGATTGTACGCGGGGGTGGGCAATCAGCCCCAGCATTTT. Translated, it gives CASRLYAGVGNQPQHF.

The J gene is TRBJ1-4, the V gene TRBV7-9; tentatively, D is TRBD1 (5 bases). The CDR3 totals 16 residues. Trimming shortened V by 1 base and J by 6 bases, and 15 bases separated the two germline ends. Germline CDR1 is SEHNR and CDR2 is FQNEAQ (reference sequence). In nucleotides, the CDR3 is TGTGCCAGCAGCTTAGGGCCGGGACTTCTGGATGAAAAACTGTTTTTT. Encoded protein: CASSLGPGLLDEKLFF.

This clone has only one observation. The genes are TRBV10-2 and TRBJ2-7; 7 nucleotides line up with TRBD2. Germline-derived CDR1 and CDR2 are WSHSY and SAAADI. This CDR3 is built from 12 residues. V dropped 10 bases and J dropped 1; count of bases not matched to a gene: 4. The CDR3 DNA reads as TGCGCCATCTCTAGCGGTTCCTACGAGCAGTACTTC. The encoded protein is CAISSGSYEQYF.

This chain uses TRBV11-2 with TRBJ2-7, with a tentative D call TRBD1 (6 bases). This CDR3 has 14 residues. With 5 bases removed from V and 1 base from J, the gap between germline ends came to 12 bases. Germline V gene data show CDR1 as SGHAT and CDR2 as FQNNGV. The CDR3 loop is CASSPDTGSYEQYF. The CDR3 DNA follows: TGTGCCAGCAGCCCGGACACAGGGTCCTACGAGCAGTACTTC.